This T cell receptor (beta chain) was documented in a study of beta chain features in type 1 diabetes. Overall study: Sorted cells numbering roughly 100,000,000 were examined across all samples.

The investigators reverse transcribed all of the isolated RNA, so they sequenced expressed TCRB transcripts. Libraries were prepared by immunoSEQ multiplex PCR; TCRdb keeps only in-frame clonotypes and omits some of them. The top ten hold less than 0.7% of the sample, which has about 180,000 clones, about an eighth seen once. This clone was seen repeatedly, ten times or more. V lost 2 bases, J lost 3 bases, and 8 bases lay in between. This CDR3 has 12 amino acids. The V gene's germline CDR1 is SQVTM and CDR2 ANQGSEA. The sequence was obtained from a woman between 18 and 30 years old in good health. The genes are TRBV29-1 and TRBJ2-7, with D perhaps matching TRBD1 (6 bases). Specimen: central memory CD4+ T cells from blood. In DNA, the CDR3 is TGCAGCGTTGAACCGACAGGCTACGAGCAGTACTTC. Protein product: CSVEPTGYEQYF.